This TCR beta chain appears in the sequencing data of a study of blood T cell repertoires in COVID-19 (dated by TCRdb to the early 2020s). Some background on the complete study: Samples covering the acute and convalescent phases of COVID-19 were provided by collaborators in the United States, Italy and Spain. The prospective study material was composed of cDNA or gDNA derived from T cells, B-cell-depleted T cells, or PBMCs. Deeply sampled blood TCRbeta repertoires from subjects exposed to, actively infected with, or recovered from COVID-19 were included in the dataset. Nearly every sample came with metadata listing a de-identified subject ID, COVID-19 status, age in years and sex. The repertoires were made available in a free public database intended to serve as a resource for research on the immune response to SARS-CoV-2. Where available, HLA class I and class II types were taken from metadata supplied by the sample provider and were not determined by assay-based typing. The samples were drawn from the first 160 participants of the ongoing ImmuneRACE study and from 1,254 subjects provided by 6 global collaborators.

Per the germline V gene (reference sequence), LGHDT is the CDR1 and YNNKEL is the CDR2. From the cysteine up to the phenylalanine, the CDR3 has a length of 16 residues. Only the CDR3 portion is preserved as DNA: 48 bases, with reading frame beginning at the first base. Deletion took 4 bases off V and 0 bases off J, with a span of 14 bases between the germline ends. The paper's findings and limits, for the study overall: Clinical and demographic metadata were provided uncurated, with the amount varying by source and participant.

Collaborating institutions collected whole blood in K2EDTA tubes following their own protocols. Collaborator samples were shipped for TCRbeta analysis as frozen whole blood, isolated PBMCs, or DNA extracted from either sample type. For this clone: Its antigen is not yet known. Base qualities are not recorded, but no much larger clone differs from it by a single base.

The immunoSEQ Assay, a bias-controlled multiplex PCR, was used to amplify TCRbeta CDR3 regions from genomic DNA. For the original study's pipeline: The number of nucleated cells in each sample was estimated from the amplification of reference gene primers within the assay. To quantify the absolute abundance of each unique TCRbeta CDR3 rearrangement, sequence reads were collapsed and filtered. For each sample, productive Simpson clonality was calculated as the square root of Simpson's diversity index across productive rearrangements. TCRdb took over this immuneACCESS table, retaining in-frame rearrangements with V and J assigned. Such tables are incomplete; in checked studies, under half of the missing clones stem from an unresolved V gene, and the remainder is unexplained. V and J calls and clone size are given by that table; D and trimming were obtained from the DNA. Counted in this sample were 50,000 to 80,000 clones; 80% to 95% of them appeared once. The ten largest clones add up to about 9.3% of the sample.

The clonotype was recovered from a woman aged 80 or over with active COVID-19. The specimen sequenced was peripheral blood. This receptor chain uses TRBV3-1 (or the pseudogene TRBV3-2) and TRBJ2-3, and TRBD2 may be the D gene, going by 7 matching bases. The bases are TGTGCCAGCAGCCCACAGGGAGGGGCGAGCACAGATACGCAGTATTTT. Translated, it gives CASSPQGGASTDTQYF.